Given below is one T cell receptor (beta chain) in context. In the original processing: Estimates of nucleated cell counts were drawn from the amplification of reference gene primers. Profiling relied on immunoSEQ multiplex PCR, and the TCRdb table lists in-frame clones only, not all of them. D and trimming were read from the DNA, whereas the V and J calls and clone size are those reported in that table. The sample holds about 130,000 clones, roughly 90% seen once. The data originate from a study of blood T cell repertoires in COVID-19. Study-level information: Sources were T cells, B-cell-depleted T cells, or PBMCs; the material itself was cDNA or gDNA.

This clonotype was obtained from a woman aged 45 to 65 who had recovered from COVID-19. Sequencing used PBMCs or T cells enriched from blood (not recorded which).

CDR3 in DNA: TGTGCCAGCTCACCGGGACAGGGAAAAGGAGCGGGGGGCAACAATGAGCAGTTCTTC. Amino acids: CASSPGQGKGAGGNNEQFF. This chain connects TRBV18 to TRBJ2-1, with D perhaps being TRBD1 or TRBD2 (9 bases each). Trimming took 3 bases from V and 5 from J, leaving 26 bases between them. This CDR3 has 19 residues. Germline V gene sequence: CDR1 KGHSH, CDR2 LQKENI.